The 30 T cell receptor beta chains below come from one sample, sequenced in a study of blood T cell repertoires in COVID-19. Data came from immunoSEQ multiplex PCR; TCRdb stores just in-frame clones and leaves some out. Of fewer than 350,000 clones listed, 85% were seen once; the top ten hold around 1.9%. What was sequenced was PBMCs or T cells enriched from blood (not recorded which). These receptors originate from a young woman who had been exposed to COVID-19.

V is TRBV7-9 and J is TRBJ2-1; the D is unclear. Germline V CDR1 and CDR2: SEHNR, FQNEAQ (reference sequence). CDR3 length equals 12 residues. Between the trimmed V and J ends, which lost 2 bases and 9 bases, there was a span of 8 bases. The CDR3 DNA sequence: TGTGCCAGCAGCTTAAACAATGTTGAGCAGTTCTTC. This translates into CASSLNNVEQFF. The full variable domain, with the rest looked up from reference TRBV7-9 and TRBJ2-1, is DTGVSQNPRHKITKRGQNVTFRCDPISEHNRLYWYRQTLGQGPEFLTYFQNEAQLEKSRLLSDRFSAERPKGSFSTLEIQRTEQGDSAMYLCASSLNNVEQFFGPGTRLTVL.

This clone has a handful of counts. The chain is built from TRBV5-6 and TRBJ2-2; possible D gene TRBD1, 5 bases. Looked up from germline, CDR1 is SGHDT and CDR2 is YYEEEE. V was pared by 1 base and J by 5 bases, with 15 bases between. This CDR3 spans 16 amino acids. CDR3 bases: TGTGCCAGCAGCTTGCGTAGGGGCCCGAGTACCGGGGAGCTGTTTTTT. Translated, it gives CASSLRRGPSTGELFF.

V gene TRBV3-1 (or the pseudogene TRBV3-2) combines with J gene TRBJ2-1, with 9 positions matching TRBD2. V gave up 2 bases and J gave up 6 bases; unmatched junction bases: 8. In germline, CDR1 is LGHDT, CDR2 YNNKEL (reference sequence). CDR3 length: 16 residues. For the CDR3, the DNA is TGTGCCAGCAGCCAATCGAGTCTAGCGGGGTCCAATGAGCAGTTCTTC. Its translation is CASSQSSLAGSNEQFF.

This clone has just one count. The V gene is TRBV24-1, the J gene TRBJ2-2; D perhaps matches TRBD1 (5 bases). Trimming left V 1 base short and J 6 bases short, with 11 bases between. Germline V gene sequence: CDR1 KGHDR, CDR2 SFDVKD. This CDR3 spans 15 amino acids. DNA of the CDR3: TGTGCCACCAGTGATTTCGGGCAGGGCTCCGGGGAGCTGTTTTTT. It specifies CATSDFGQGSGELFF.

This rearrangement joins TRBV5-1 to TRBJ2-2; 9 bases fit TRBD2. The V gene's germline CDR1 is SGHRS and CDR2 YFSETQ. The V gene end was trimmed by 0 bases and the J gene end by 7 bases; junction bases not matched to a gene: 4. The length of the CDR3 is 15 residues. The CDR3 loop reads CASSLDPSGVGELFF. The CDR3 nucleotides are TGCGCCAGCAGCTTGGATCCTAGCGGGGTCGGGGAGCTGTTTTTT.

The chain is built from TRBV19 and TRBJ2-7, with a tentative D call TRBD2 (5 bases). Germline-derived CDR1 and CDR2 are LNHDA and SQIVND (reference sequence). Trimming removed 5 bases from V and 1 base from J, with 12 bases in between. The CDR3 length is 14 residues. The chain's CDR3 is CASSFGLDSYEQYF. The CDR3 DNA is TGTGCCAGTAGTTTCGGACTGGATTCCTACGAGCAGTACTTC.

CDR3 protein: CASSLRGQRSYEQYF. CDR3 nucleotides: TGTGCCAGCAGTTTAAGAGGACAACGCTCCTACGAGCAGTACTTC. The chain combines TRBV28 with TRBJ2-7, with D tentatively TRBD1 (5 bases). CDR1 is MDHEN and CDR2 is SYDVKM in the germline V gene. The CDR3 sequence is 15 residues long. V gave up 2 bases and J gave up 0 bases, with 11 bases separating them.

This clone was detected only once. The rearrangement uses TRBV3-1 (or the pseudogene TRBV3-2) and TRBJ2-3, with D maybe TRBD2 (5 bases). This CDR3 is 14 amino acids long. V was pared by 1 base and J by 1 base, with 6 bases between. CDR1 and CDR2 (germline): LGHDT, YNNKEL (reference sequence). The CDR3 sequence is CASSQGRGTDTQYF. CDR3 DNA: TGTGCCAGCAGCCAAGGGCGGGGCACAGATACGCAGTATTTT.

The chain has TRBV30 and TRBJ1-1; D call uncertain. This CDR3 comprises 13 residues. Germline V gene lookup returns CDR1 GTSNPN and CDR2 SVGIG (reference sequence). V lost 7 bases, J lost 1 base, and 13 bases lay in between. The CDR3, as DNA: TGTGCCTCACAATACCCAGGGAACACTGAAGCTTTCTTT. Translated, it gives CASQYPGNTEAFF.

The chain recombines TRBV7-3 with TRBJ2-1; 7 nucleotides align to TRBD2. The length of the CDR3 is 15 residues. Germline CDR1 SGHTA, CDR2 FQGTGA. J gave up 5 bases and V 4 bases, and 8 bases lay outside the gene matches. CDR3 region: CASSSSGTKHNEQFF. DNA for the CDR3: TGTGCCAGCAGCTCCTCCGGGACTAAACACAATGAGCAGTTCTTC.

The chain has TRBV5-1 and TRBJ1-6, with 8 bases lining up with TRBD1. The CDR3 extends over 14 amino acids. Germline values: CDR1 SGHRS, CDR2 YFSETQ. V dropped 2 bases and J dropped 7; count of bases not matched to a gene: 2. CDR3 nucleotides: TGCGCCAGCAGCTTCGGGGACAGGAATTCACCCCTCCACTTT. Its protein is CASSFGDRNSPLHF.

This clone was picked up a small number of times. The chain uses TRBV28 and TRBJ2-1; D is unclear. The germline V gene encodes CDR1 MDHEN and CDR2 SYDVKM. CDR3 length: 12 amino acids. The V end lost 3 bases, the J end lost 8 bases, and 8 bases lay between the germline ends. DNA for the CDR3: TGTGCCAGCAGTTTCACGTCGGATGAGCAGTTCTTC. Translation: CASSFTSDEQFF.

On this clone itself: The sample carries other DNA sequences with the same CDR3. This sequence joins TRBV5-1 and TRBJ1-5; 7 bases match TRBD1. Germline CDR1 is SGHRS and CDR2 is YFSETQ. The V segment lost 0 bases and the J segment 4 bases; nucleotides outside the gene matches: 4. CDR3 size: 15 residues. CDR3 sequence (DNA): TGCGCCAGCAGCTTGGGGGGGACAGAAAATCAGCCCCAGCATTTT. It encodes CASSLGGTENQPQHF.

This chain connects TRBV7-9 to TRBJ1-2, with TRBD1 as a possible D gene (5 bases). This CDR3 has 14 residues. V was clipped by 2 bases and J by 8 bases, with 15 bases between them. Per the germline V gene, CDR1 is SEHNR and CDR2 is FQNEAQ (reference sequence). CDR3: CASSLYGGALGYTF. The CDR3 DNA sequence: TGTGCCAGCAGCTTATATGGAGGGGCGTTGGGCTACACCTTC.

J is TRBJ1-2 and V is TRBV6-5; 8 bases map to TRBD1. Germline lookup yields CDR1 MNHEY and CDR2 SVGAGI. Germline trimming cut 4 bases from V and 8 bases from J; bases unmatched to any gene: 9. The CDR3 has 14 residues. The CDR3 spells CASSSSRTGLGYTF. For the CDR3, the DNA is TGTGCCAGCAGTTCTTCTAGGACAGGGTTAGGCTACACCTTC.

The chain links TRBV9 to TRBJ2-1; tentative D call: TRBD1 (6 bases). The CDR3 runs to 17 residues. The germline V gene encodes CDR1 SGDLS and CDR2 YYNGEE. V was cut by 0 bases and J by 4 bases, with 17 bases left in between. The CDR3 nucleotides read TGTGCCAGCAGCGTAGGGAGTGGGCAGGGGTATTACAATGAGCAGTTCTTC. It translates to CASSVGSGQGYYNEQFF.

The J gene is TRBJ2-7, the V gene TRBV30; unclear D gene. With 5 bases removed from V and 0 bases from J, the gap between germline ends came to 14 bases. CDR1 and CDR2 (germline): GTSNPN, SVGIG (reference sequence). There are 14 residues in the CDR3. Here the CDR3 reads CAWGISVLSYEQYF. The DNA for the CDR3 is TGTGCCTGGGGGATTTCGGTCCTCTCCTACGAGCAGTACTTC.

This chain joins TRBV5-5 and TRBJ1-4, with 9 bases fitting TRBD1. CDR1 and CDR2 from the germline V gene are SGHKS and YYEKEE (reference sequence). Unmatched junction bases numbered 2, after V lost 4 bases and J lost 7 bases. There are 13 residues in the CDR3. DNA of the CDR3: TGTGCCAGCAGCACAGGGGGCGGTGAAAAACTGTTTTTT. Translation: CASSTGGGEKLFF.

The sample holds one count of this clone. The junction shows a germline mismatch at one end, possibly a read error. The V gene is TRBV10-3, the J gene TRBJ2-1; 9 bases map to TRBD2. The CDR3 spans 15 residues. Germline CDR1 is ENHRY and CDR2 is SYGVKD. This CDR3 reads CAIRSAGGIYDEQFF. The CDR3 DNA sequence: TGTGCCATCCGATCAGCGGGGGGAATCTACGATGAGCAGTTCTTC.

The chain is built from TRBV7-2 and TRBJ2-2; 8 bases are shared with TRBD2. J lost 4 bases, V lost 3 bases, and 1 base had no gene match. The CDR3 has 14 amino acids. Looked up from germline, CDR1 is SGHTA and CDR2 is FQGNSA. In DNA form, the CDR3 reads TGTGCCAGCAGCTTTACTAGCGGCACCGGGGAGCTGTTTTTT. It translates to CASSFTSGTGELFF.

The rearrangement uses TRBV28 and TRBJ1-2; 7 positions match TRBD1. V was pared by 8 bases and J by 2 bases, with 2 bases of the junction left unmatched. From germline, CDR1 is MDHEN and CDR2 SYDVKM. The CDR3 consists of 12 residues. Written as DNA, the CDR3 is TGTGCCAGCTCGGGACAGAACTATGGCTACACCTTC. This gives the protein CASSGQNYGYTF.

J is TRBJ2-6 and V is TRBV2; D unclear. The V end was cut by 5 bases, the J end by 4 bases, with 12 bases between. Germline lookup yields CDR1 SNHLY and CDR2 FYNNEI. The CDR3 runs to 15 residues. The CDR3 nucleotides read TGTGCCAGCAGTCCACTTCAAACGGGGGCCAACGTCCTGACTTTC. Its translation is CASSPLQTGANVLTF. Full variable domain (remainder filled in from reference TRBV2 and TRBJ2-6): EPEVTQTPSHQVTQMGQEVILRCVPISNHLYFYWYRQILGQKVEFLVSFYNNEISEKSEIFDDQFSVERPDGSNFTLKIRSTKLEDSAMYFCASSPLQTGANVLTFGAGSRLTVL.

This chain uses TRBV7-3 with TRBJ1-2; 9 bases align to TRBD1. Losses at the gene ends were 5 bases for V and 8 bases for J; bases not matched to a gene: 12. Per germline, CDR1 SGHTA and CDR2 FQGTGA. This CDR3 contains 15 residues. DNA of the CDR3: TGTGCCAGCAGCCGACCTCCGGGACAGGGAAGCGGCTACACCTTC. Translation: CASSRPPGQGSGYTF.

The V gene is TRBV29-1, the J gene TRBJ1-1; D gene unclear. V was clipped by 8 bases and J by 5 bases, with 21 bases between them. The germline V gene has CDR1 SQVTM and CDR2 ANQGSEA. This CDR3 spans 14 amino acids. DNA of the CDR3: TGCAGCCTGATTTTAGAGGGAGCTTGGACTGAAGCTTTCTTT. Protein sequence: CSLILEGAWTEAFF.

This rearrangement joins TRBV6-5 to TRBJ2-7; the D gene is possibly TRBD1 (6 bases). This CDR3 contains 13 residues. CDR1 and CDR2 (germline): MNHEY, SVGAGI. V was clipped by 8 bases and J by 7 bases, with 18 bases between them. For the CDR3, the DNA is TGTGCCAGCGGCATAGGACAGACTGGAGAGCAGTACTTC. This encodes CASGIGQTGEQYF.

The chain recombines TRBV19 with TRBJ2-1, with TRBD1 identical over 8 bases. The V and J ends lost 1 base and 5 bases, in that order; junction bases with no gene match: 7. The CDR3 sequence is 16 residues long. CDR1 and CDR2 from the germline V gene are LNHDA and SQIVND (reference sequence). The CDR3 region has the DNA TGTGCCAGTAGTATAGGGGGGCCGGGACAGGACAATGAGCAGTTCTTC. Translating gives CASSIGGPGQDNEQFF.

This chain joins TRBV6-5 and TRBJ2-5, with TRBD2 as a possible D gene (6 bases). Looked up from germline, CDR1 is MNHEY and CDR2 is SVGAGI. Trimming removed 5 bases from V and 5 bases from J, with 12 bases in between. The CDR3 extends over 13 amino acids. The CDR3 loop is CASSRRAGETQYF. CDR3 nucleotides: TGTGCCAGCAGTCGCAGGGCGGGGGAGACCCAGTACTTC.

This chain uses TRBV9 with TRBJ2-7; TRBD1 matches 8 bases. There are 14 residues in the CDR3. V was pared by 4 bases and J by 5 bases, with 8 bases of the junction left unmatched. Germline V lookup: CDR1 SGDLS, CDR2 YYNGEE. The CDR3 is CASSTGTGADEQYF. The CDR3 DNA is TGTGCCAGCAGCACCGGGACAGGCGCTGACGAGCAGTACTTC. The full variable domain, rest sourced from reference TRBV9 and TRBJ2-7, is DSGVTQTPKHLITATGQRVTLRCSPRSGDLSVYWYQQSLDQGLQFLIQYYNGEERAKGNILERFSAQQFPDLHSELNLSSLELGDSALYFCASSTGTGADEQYFGPGTRLTVT.

This clone was detected once. V gene TRBV2 combines with J gene TRBJ2-1; TRBD1 matches at 12 bases. Germline trimming cut 8 bases from V and 6 bases from J; bases unmatched to any gene: 5. The germline V gene has CDR1 SNHLY and CDR2 FYNNEI. This CDR3 is 14 amino acids long. CDR3 residues: CASPGTGGINEQFF. The CDR3 DNA reads TGTGCCAGCCCCGGGACAGGGGGCATCAATGAGCAGTTCTTC.

The rearrangement links TRBV11-3 to TRBJ2-2, with TRBD2 matching over 9 bases. After removal of 5 bases from V and 0 bases from J, the junction contained 4 bases not matched to a gene. Germline V lookup: CDR1 SGHNT, CDR2 YENEEA. CDR3 size: 16 residues. The CDR3 sequence: CASSPRTSANTGELFF. CDR3 nucleotides: TGTGCCAGCAGCCCCCGGACTAGCGCGAACACCGGGGAGCTGTTTTTT.